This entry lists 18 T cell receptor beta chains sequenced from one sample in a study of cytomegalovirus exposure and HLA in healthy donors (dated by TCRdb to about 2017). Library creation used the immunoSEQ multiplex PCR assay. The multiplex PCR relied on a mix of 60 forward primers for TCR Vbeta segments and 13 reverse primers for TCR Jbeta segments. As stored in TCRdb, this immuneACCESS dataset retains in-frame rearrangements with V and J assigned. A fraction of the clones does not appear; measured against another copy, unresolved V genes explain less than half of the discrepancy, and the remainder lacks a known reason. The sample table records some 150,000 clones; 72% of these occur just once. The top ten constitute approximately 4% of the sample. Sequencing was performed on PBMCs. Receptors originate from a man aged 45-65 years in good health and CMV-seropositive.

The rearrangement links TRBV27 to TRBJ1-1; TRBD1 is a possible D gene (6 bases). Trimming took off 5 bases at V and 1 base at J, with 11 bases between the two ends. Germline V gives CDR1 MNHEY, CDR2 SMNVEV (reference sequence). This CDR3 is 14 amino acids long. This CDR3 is CASSKYRANTEAFF. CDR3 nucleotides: TGTGCCAGCAGTAAATACAGGGCGAACACTGAAGCTTTCTTT.

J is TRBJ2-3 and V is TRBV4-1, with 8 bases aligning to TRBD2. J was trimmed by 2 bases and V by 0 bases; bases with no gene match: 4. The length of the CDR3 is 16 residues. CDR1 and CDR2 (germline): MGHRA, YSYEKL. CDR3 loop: CASSQDHGRATDTQYF. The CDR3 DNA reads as TGCGCCAGCAGCCAAGATCACGGGAGGGCCACAGATACGCAGTATTTT.

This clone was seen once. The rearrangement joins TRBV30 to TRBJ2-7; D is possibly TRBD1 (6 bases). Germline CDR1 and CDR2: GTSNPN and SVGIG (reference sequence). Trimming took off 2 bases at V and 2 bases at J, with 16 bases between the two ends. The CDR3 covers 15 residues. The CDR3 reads CAWSLRQVPPYEQYF. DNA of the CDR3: TGTGCCTGGAGTCTGAGACAGGTCCCCCCCTACGAGCAGTACTTC.

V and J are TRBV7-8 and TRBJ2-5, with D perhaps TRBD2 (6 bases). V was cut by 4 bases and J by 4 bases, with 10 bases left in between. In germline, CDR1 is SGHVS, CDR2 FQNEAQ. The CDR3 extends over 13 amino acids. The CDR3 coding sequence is TGTGCCAGCAGCTCGGGACTGGGAGAGACCCAGTACTTC. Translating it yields CASSSGLGETQYF.

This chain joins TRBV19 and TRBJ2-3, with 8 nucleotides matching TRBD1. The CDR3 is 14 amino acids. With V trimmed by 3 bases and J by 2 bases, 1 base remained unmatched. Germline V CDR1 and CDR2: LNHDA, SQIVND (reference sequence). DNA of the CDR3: TGTGCCAGTAGTATCCAGGGGGCCACAGATACGCAGTATTTT. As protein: CASSIQGATDTQYF.

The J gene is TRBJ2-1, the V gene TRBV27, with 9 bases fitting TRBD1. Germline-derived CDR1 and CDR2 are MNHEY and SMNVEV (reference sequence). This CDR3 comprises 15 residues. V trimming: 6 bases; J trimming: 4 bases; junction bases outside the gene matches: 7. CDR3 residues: CASRPDRGSYNEQFF. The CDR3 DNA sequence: TGTGCCAGCAGGCCCGACAGGGGGTCTTACAATGAGCAGTTCTTC.

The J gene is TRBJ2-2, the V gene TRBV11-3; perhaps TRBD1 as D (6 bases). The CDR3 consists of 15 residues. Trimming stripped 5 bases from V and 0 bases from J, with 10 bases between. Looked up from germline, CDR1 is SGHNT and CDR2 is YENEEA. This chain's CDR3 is CASSPDRTNTGELFF. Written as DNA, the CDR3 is TGTGCCAGCAGCCCCGACAGGACGAACACCGGGGAGCTGTTTTTT.

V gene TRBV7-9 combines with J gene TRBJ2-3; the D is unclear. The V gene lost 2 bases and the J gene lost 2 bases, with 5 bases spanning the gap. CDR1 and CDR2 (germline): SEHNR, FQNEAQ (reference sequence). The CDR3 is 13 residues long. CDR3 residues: CASSLPVTDTQYF. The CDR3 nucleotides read TGTGCCAGCAGCTTACCAGTCACAGATACGCAGTATTTT.

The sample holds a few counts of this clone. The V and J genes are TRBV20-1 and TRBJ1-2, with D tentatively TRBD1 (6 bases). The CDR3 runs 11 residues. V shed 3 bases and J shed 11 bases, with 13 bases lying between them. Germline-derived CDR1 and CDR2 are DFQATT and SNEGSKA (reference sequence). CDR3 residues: CSASEGVLYTF. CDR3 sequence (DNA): TGCAGTGCTAGTGAGGGGGTTCTTTACACCTTC.

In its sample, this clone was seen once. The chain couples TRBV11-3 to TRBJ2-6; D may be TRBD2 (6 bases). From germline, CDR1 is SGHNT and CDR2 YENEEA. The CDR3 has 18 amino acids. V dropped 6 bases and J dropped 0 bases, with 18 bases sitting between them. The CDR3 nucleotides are TGTGCCAGCAGGAAAAACGGGCGGGAAATCTCTGGGGCCAACGTCCTGACTTTC. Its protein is CASRKNGREISGANVLTF.

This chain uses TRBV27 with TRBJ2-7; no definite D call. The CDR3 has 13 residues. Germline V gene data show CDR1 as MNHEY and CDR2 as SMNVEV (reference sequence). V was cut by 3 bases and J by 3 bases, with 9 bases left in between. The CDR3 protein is CASSFTGFYEQYF. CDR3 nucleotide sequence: TGTGCCAGCAGTTTTACCGGGTTCTACGAGCAGTACTTC.

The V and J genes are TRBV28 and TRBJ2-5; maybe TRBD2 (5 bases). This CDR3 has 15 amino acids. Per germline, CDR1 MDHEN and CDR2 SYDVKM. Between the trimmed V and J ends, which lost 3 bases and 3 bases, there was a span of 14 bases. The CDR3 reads CASSLAGTGKETQYF. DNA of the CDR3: TGTGCCAGCAGTTTGGCAGGAACGGGGAAAGAGACCCAGTACTTC.

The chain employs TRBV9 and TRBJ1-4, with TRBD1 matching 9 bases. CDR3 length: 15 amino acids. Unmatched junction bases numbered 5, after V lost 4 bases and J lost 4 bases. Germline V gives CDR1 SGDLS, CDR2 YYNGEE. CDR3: CASSLQGAGNEKLFF. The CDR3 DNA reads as TGTGCCAGCAGCTTACAGGGGGCAGGTAATGAAAAACTGTTTTTT. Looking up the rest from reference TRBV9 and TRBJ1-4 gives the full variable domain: DSGVTQTPKHLITATGQRVTLRCSPRSGDLSVYWYQQSLDQGLQFLIQYYNGEERAKGNILERFSAQQFPDLHSELNLSSLELGDSALYFCASSLQGAGNEKLFFGSGTQLSVL.

The CDR3, as DNA: TGTGCCAGCAGCTTGGTAGGGGTCTGGAGCACAGATACGCAGTATTTT. Translation: CASSLVGVWSTDTQYF. The chain recombines TRBV5-6 with TRBJ2-3, with D possibly matching TRBD1 (5 bases). This CDR3 comprises 16 residues. Trimming took 0 bases from V and 0 from J, leaving 11 bases between them. Looked up from germline, CDR1 is SGHDT and CDR2 is YYEEEE.

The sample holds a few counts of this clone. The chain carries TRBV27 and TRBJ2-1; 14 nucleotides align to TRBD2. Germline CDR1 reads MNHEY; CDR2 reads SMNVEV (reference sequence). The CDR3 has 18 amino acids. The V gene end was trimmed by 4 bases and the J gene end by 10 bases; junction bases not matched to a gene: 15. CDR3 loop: CASSSTSRLAGGPMEQFF. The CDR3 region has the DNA TGTGCCAGCAGTTCCACTTCAAGACTAGCGGGAGGGCCTATGGAGCAGTTCTTC.

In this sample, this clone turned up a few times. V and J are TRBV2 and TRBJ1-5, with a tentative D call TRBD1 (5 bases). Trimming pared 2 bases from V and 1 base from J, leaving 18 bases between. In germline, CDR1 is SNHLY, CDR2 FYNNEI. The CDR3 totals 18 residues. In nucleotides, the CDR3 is TGTGCCAGCAGTGAACGGAGAAGGGCCGGGGGGAGCAATCAGCCCCAGCATTTT. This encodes CASSERRRAGGSNQPQHF.

CDR3 DNA sequence: TGTGCCAGCAGCGCGCGAGGGGGCGCGAACACTGAAGCTTTCTTT. This translates into CASSARGGANTEAFF. The V and J genes are TRBV5-5 and TRBJ1-1; TRBD1 matches at 7 bases. The germline gives CDR1 SGHKS, CDR2 YYEKEE (reference sequence). The CDR3 is 15 amino acids. Unmatched junction bases numbered 7, after V lost 4 bases and J lost 1 base. The full variable domain, in which reference TRBV5-5 and TRBJ1-1 provide the parts outside the CDR3, is DAGVTQSPTHLIKTRGQQVTLRCSPISGHKSVSWYQQVLGQGPQFIFQYYEKEERGRGNFPDRFSARQFPNYSSELNVNALLLGDSALYLCASSARGGANTEAFFGQGTRLTVV.

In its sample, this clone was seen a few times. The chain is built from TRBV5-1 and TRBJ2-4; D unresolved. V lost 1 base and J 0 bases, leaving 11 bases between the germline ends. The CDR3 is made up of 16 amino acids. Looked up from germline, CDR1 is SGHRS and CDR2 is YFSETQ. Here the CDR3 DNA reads TGCGCCAGCAGCTTGTTCCCGACACTAGCCAAAAACATTCAGTACTTC. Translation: CASSLFPTLAKNIQYF.